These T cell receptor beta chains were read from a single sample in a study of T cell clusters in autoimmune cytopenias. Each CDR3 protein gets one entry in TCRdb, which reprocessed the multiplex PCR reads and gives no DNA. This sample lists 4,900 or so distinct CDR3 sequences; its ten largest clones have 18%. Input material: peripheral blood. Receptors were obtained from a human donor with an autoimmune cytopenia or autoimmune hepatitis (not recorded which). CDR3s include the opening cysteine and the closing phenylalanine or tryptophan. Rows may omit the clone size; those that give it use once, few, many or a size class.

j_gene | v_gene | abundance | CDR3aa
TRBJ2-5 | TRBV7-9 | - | CASSLGTAGWETQYF
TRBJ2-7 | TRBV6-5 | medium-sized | CASSYGRGESTYEQYF
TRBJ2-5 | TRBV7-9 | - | CASSADRAQETQYF
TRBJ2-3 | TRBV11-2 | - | CASSRGQKNTDTQYF
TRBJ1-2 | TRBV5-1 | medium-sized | CASSLEGQATVNYGYTF
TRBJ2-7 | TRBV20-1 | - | CSARVPLAGVVEQYF
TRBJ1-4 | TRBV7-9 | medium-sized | CASSTSDRLSEKLFF
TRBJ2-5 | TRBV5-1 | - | CASSHNVEGRTETQYF
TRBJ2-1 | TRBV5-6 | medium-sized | CASSYGTGVTYNEQFF
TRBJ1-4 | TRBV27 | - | CASSLSRPGQGATDEKLFF
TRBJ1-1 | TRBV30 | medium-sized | CAWSIQGSTEAFF
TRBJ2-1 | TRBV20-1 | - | CSAYFSGSLKEQFF
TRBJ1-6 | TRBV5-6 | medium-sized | CASSSGVQGGNSPLHF
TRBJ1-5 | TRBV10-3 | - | CAISSDRTNQPQHF
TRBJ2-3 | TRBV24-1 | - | CATSDFLGDTQYF
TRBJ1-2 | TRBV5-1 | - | CASSPWTGGTNYGYTF
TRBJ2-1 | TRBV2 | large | CASSEYPGNEQFF
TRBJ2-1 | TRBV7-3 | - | CASSTVQGASYNEQFF
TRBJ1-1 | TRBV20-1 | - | CSARGDSVNTEAFF
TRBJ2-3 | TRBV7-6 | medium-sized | CASSNGGQGAIDTQYF
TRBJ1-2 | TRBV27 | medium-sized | CASSLKGYGGYTF
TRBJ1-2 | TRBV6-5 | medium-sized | CASRNDKHYTF
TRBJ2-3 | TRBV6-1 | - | CASSYSSPGASARTDTQYF
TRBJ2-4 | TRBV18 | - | CASSPGTGLQNIQYF
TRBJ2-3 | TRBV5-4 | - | CASSQEGEGTDTQYF
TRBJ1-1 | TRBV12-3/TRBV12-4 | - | CASSSLSPTEAFF
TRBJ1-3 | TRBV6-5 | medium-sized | CASSYSPGTPSITIYF
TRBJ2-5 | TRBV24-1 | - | CATSDSGGIQETQYF
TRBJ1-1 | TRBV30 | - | CAWTKEGSLFYTEAFF